What follows describes a single T cell receptor (beta chain). The data originate from a study of blood T cell repertoires in COVID-19. Background on the study: Italy, Spain and the United States were the sources of the convalescent and acute COVID-19 samples. The cDNA or gDNA used as material had been derived from T cells, B-cell-depleted T cells, or PBMCs.

Researchers sorted participants into cohorts using their self-reported clinical history. As processed by the authors: From reference gene primer amplification, estimates of nucleated cell counts were derived. Clones were read by immunoSEQ multiplex PCR, and TCRdb kept only the in-frame ones, dropping some. D and trimming come from the DNA, and the V and J calls and clone size come from that table. The table shows hundreds of thousands of clones, with over 75% occurring only once. The CDR3 contains 13 residues. Losses at the gene ends were 4 bases for V and 7 bases for J; bases not matched to a gene: 5. The germline CDR1 and CDR2 sequences are MNHEY and SVGAGI.

The V gene is TRBV6-5, the J gene TRBJ1-2; 8 bases fit TRBD1. The receptor was isolated from a woman between 40 and 50 years old with acute COVID-19. Sequenced sample: PBMCs or T cells enriched from blood (not recorded which). The CDR3, as DNA: TGTGCCAGCAGTTCCCAGGGGGCGGGTGGCTACACCTTC. Translating it yields CASSSQGAGGYTF.